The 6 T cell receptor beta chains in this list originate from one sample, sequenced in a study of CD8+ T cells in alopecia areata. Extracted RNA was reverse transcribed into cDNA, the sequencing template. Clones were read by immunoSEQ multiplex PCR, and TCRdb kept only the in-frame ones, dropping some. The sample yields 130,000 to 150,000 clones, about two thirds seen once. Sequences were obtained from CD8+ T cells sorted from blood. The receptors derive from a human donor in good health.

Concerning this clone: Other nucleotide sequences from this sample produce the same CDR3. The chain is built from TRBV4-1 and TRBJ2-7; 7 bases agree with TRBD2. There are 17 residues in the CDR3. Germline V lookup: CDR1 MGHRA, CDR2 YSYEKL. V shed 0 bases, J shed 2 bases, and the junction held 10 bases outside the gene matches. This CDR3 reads CASSQDAGAGFTYEQYF. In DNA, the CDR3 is TGCGCCAGCAGCCAAGACGCTGGAGCGGGGTTTACCTACGAGCAGTACTTC.

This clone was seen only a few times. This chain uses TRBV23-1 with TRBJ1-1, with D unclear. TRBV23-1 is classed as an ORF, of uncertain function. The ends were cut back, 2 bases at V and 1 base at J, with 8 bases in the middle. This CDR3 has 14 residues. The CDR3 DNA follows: TGCGCCAGCAGTCAACCAGCACGGAACACTGAAGCTTTCTTT. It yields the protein CASSQPARNTEAFF.

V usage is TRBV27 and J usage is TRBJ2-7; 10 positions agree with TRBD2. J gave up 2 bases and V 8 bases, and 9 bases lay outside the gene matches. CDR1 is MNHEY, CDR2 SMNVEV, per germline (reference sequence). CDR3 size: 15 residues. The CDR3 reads CASALAGVLPYEQYF. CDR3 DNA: TGTGCCAGCGCCCTAGCGGGAGTCTTGCCCTACGAGCAGTACTTC.

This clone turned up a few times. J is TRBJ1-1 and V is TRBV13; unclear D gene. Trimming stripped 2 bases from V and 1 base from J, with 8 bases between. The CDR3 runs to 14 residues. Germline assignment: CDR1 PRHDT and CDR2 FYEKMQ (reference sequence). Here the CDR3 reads CASSLLGRNTEAFF. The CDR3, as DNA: TGTGCCAGCAGCTTACTCGGGAGGAACACTGAAGCTTTCTTT.

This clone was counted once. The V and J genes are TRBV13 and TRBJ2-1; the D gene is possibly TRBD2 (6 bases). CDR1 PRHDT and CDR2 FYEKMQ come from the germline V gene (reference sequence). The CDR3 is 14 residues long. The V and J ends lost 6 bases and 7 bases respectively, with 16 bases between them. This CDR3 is CASSFPGELNEQFF. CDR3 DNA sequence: TGTGCCAGCAGTTTCCCGGGAGAATTGAATGAGCAGTTCTTC.

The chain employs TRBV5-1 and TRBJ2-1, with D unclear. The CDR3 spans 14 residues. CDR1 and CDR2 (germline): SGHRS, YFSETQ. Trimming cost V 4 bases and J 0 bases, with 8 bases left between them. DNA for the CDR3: TGCGCCAGCAGCCCCATATCCTCCTACAATGAGCAGTTCTTC. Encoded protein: CASSPISSYNEQFF.